This is a list of T cell receptor beta chains from one sample in a study of patients and donors after allogeneic stem cell transplantation. TCRdb ran MiXCR on the RT-PCR reads and lists one entry per CDR3 protein. The sample shows 200,000 to 250,000 distinct CDR3 sequences, roughly an eighth of them seen only once. The source material was blood, either unsorted or a sorted T cell fraction (not recorded which). The receptors stem from a human donor who was either an allogeneic HSCT recipient or a stem cell or donor lymphocyte infusion donor (not recorded which). It is not recorded whose cells these are; they may come from a transplant donor. The CDR3 runs from the conserved cysteine through the conserved F or W. The D gene is left open where the match is weak. A clone size is listed for some rows: how often the clone was seen (once, few, many), or a class if it is expanded.

clone_size	d_call	j_call	v_call	cdr3_nt	cdr3_aa
NA	TRBD1	TRBJ1-2	TRBV5-1	TGCGCCAGCAGCTTGGTGACAGGGGAATACTATGGCTACACCTTC	CASSLVTGEYYGYTF
NA	NA	TRBJ2-2	TRBV4-2	TGTGCCAGCAGCCAATTACGAATGGATCCGGGTGGGCTGTTTTTT	CASSQLRMDPGGLFF
many	NA	TRBJ1-4	TRBV10-3	TGTGCCATCAGTTCCAGCGGGGTAGATTTTGAAAAACTGTTTTTT	CAISSSGVDFEKLFF
many	NA	TRBJ1-2	TRBV5-6	TGTGCCAGCAGCTTGAGCGCTGGAATAGCGTATGGCTACACCTTC	CASSLSAGIAYGYTF
few	TRBD2	TRBJ2-1	TRBV6-5	TGTGCCAGCAGTTTCGGGACTACCCAACATGAGCAGTTCTTC	CASSFGTTQHEQFF
NA	NA	TRBJ1-2	TRBV6-1	TGTGCCAGCACTCTGTCCCGTCGGTTGGATGGCTACACCTTC	CASTLSRRLDGYTF
NA	NA	TRBJ1-5	TRBV3-1	TGTGCCAGCAGCCAACAGGGTTTTAGCAATCAGCCCCAGCATTTT	CASSQQGFSNQPQHF
many	TRBD2	TRBJ2-3	TRBV9	TGTGCCAGCGCCGGGAGGCCGGCAGATACGCAGTATTTT	CASAGRPADTQYF
few	NA	TRBJ1-6	TRBV9	TGTGCCAGCAGCCCCCGATTGAGTTCACCCCTCCACTTT	CASSPRLSSPLHF
NA	TRBD1	TRBJ2-1	TRBV6-1	TGTGCCAGCAGGAGGGACAGCCTCGGCGAGCAGTTCTTC	CASRRDSLGEQFF
NA	NA	TRBJ2-2	TRBV30	TGTGCCTGGAGGATAGTGGCCGGGGAGCTGTTTTTT	CAWRIVAGELFF
few	NA	TRBJ1-2	TRBV6-1	TGTGCCAGCAGTGAACGGGTCGGAGGGAGTGTCTATGGCTACACCTTC	CASSERVGGSVYGYTF
NA	NA	TRBJ1-5	TRBV20-1	TGCAGTGCTAGGAACCCGCAGGGCCAATATCAGCCCCAGCATTTT	CSARNPQGQYQPQHF
few	TRBD1	TRBJ2-2	TRBV5-1	TGCGCCAGCAGCGCCGGACAGGGCCCCAACACCGGGGAGCTGTTTTTT	CASSAGQGPNTGELFF
few	TRBD1	TRBJ1-2	TRBV6-5	TGTGCCAGCACCACGGCAGGGGGTGGCTACACCTTC	CASTTAGGGYTF
many	NA	TRBJ2-3	TRBV6-5	TGTGCCAGCAGTTCCATCCTCGGACCCCGCCACACAGATACGCAGTATTTT	CASSSILGPRHTDTQYF
NA	NA	TRBJ1-2	TRBV11-3	TGTGCCAGCAGCTTAGATGCATACCGCTATGGCTACACCTTC	CASSLDAYRYGYTF
many	NA	TRBJ2-5	TRBV5-1	TGCGCCAGCAGCTTACGGTCCAGGGGAGAGACCCAGTACTTC	CASSLRSRGETQYF
few	TRBD2	TRBJ2-3	TRBV11-2	TGTGCCAGCAGCGTCGGACTAGCGTGGGATACGCAGTATTTT	CASSVGLAWDTQYF
NA	NA	TRBJ1-5	TRBV2	TGTGCCAGCAGTGAAGGAGGGGTTCAGCCCCAGCATTTT	CASSEGGVQPQHF
many	NA	TRBJ1-1	TRBV7-2	TGTGCCAGCAGTTTGGGACAACTGAACACTGAAGCTTTCTTT	CASSLGQLNTEAFF
once	TRBD1	TRBJ1-4	TRBV7-9	TGTGCCAGCAGCATTCGACAGGGTTCTAATGAAAAACTGTTTTTT	CASSIRQGSNEKLFF
NA	NA	TRBJ2-1	TRBV11-1	TGTGCCAGCAGCTTCAGGGGAACTATAGCCTACAATGAGCAGTTCTTC	CASSFRGTIAYNEQFF
NA	NA	TRBJ2-5	TRBV20-1	TGCAGTGTTGGGCAGGGGCCACCTCAAGAGACCCAGTACTTC	CSVGQGPPQETQYF
NA	TRBD1	TRBJ1-2	TRBV12-3/TRBV12-4	TGTGCCAGCAGTCGACAGGGGGCGCGCTATGGCTACACCTTC	CASSRQGARYGYTF
NA	TRBD1	TRBJ2-2	TRBV5-8	TGTGCCAGCAGCTATGTGGACAGGTTGAACACCGGGGAGCTGTTTTTT	CASSYVDRLNTGELFF
many	NA	TRBJ2-3	TRBV20-1	TGCAGTGCTAGAGATCCGTGGAGGTCTAGCACAGATACGCAGTATTTT	CSARDPWRSSTDTQYF
NA	NA	TRBJ1-1	TRBV5-6	TGTGCCAGCAGCCCAGCAGGGGTTCCCTTGAACACTGAAGCTTTCTTT	CASSPAGVPLNTEAFF
few	NA	TRBJ1-6	TRBV7-2	TGTGCCAGCAGCTCACAGGGTACTGGGACGTCACCCCTCCACTTT	CASSSQGTGTSPLHF
few	NA	TRBJ2-2	TRBV20-1	TGCAGTGCTAGTAAATTTGGGAGCACCGGGGAGCTGTTTTTT	CSASKFGSTGELFF
few	NA	TRBJ2-5	TRBV15	TGTGCCACCAGCAGCCAGCGAGTACAAGAGACCCAGTACTTC	CATSSQRVQETQYF
few	NA	TRBJ2-5	TRBV3-1	TGTGCCAGCAGCCACGGGACAGAGACCCAGTACTTC	CASSHGTETQYF
NA	TRBD2	TRBJ2-7	TRBV20-1	TGCAGTTGCTACGCGGCTAGCGGTTTCTACGAGCAGTACTTC	CSCYAASGFYEQYF
NA	NA	TRBJ1-4	TRBV20-1	TGCAGTGCTCTAAGGGGGGGGGATAATGAAAAACTGTTTTTT	CSALRGGDNEKLFF
few	NA	TRBJ1-1	TRBV18	TGTGCCAGCTCACCACGACAGGATATACGGGACACTGAAGCTTTCTTT	CASSPRQDIRDTEAFF
few	TRBD2	TRBJ2-3	TRBV25-1	TGTGCCAGCAGTGACAACGGGCGGGGGGGCCGCGATACGCAGTATTTT	CASSDNGRGGRDTQYF
NA	NA	TRBJ2-7	TRBV10-3	TGTGCCATCAGTGACGGCAGCCACCACGAGCAGTACTTC	CAISDGSHHEQYF
NA	NA	TRBJ2-2	TRBV7-2	TGTGCCAGCAGCTTACGATTTAGCTGGAACACCGGGGAGCTGTTTTTT	CASSLRFSWNTGELFF
few	TRBD2	TRBJ2-5	TRBV6-1	TGTGCCAGCACCCAACTAGCGGGAGGCCCAAGGAGAGAGACCCAGTACTTC	CASTQLAGGPRRETQYF
NA	NA	TRBJ2-7	TRBV27	TGTGCCAGCAGTTTTCACGGGCAGGACGAGCAGTACTTC	CASSFHGQDEQYF
NA	TRBD2	TRBJ2-1	TRBV6-1	TGTGCCAGCAGCCCCGGGACTAGCGGGGGGGCGTCGCATGAGCAGTTCTTC	CASSPGTSGGASHEQFF
NA	NA	TRBJ2-5	TRBV20-1	TGCAGTGCTAGAGATGTCCGGGACAAAGCTCCAGCGGAGACCCAGTACTTC	CSARDVRDKAPAETQYF
NA	NA	TRBJ1-1	TRBV30	TGTGCCTGGAGTAACCAAGAGGGAACTGAAGCTTTCTTT	CAWSNQEGTEAFF
NA	TRBD2	TRBJ2-1	TRBV9	TGTGCCAGCAGCGTAGGCGGGAGGGCGTTCGATGAGCAGTTCTTC	CASSVGGRAFDEQFF
many	NA	TRBJ2-2	TRBV6-1	TGTGCCAGCAGTGTCAGGAACACCGGGGAGCTGTTTTTT	CASSVRNTGELFF
NA	NA	TRBJ1-2	TRBV2	TGTGCCAGCAGTGTAGGGGGGAACTATGGCTACACCTTC	CASSVGGNYGYTF
few	NA	TRBJ1-5	TRBV5-1	TGCGCCAGCAGCTTAGGGGGGGTAGGAGGTCAGCCCCAGCATTTT	CASSLGGVGGQPQHF
NA	TRBD2	TRBJ2-3	TRBV7-8	TGTGCCAGCAGCTCTGGAAGCGGGGGCCGGGCAGATACGCAGTATTTT	CASSSGSGGRADTQYF
many	NA	TRBJ2-2	TRBV14	TGTGCCAGCAGCCAACTATCCACCGGGGAGCTGTTTTTT	CASSQLSTGELFF
few	NA	TRBJ2-7	TRBV7-2	TGTGCCAGCAGCTTAACTCCGGGACGTAACTACGAGCAGTACTTC	CASSLTPGRNYEQYF
NA	TRBD1	TRBJ1-6	TRBV7-9	TGTGCCAGCAGCTTAGCGACAGGGGGTCGGAATTCACCCCTCCACTTT	CASSLATGGRNSPLHF
few	TRBD1	TRBJ1-6	TRBV30	TGTGCCTGGAGCGCCTGGACAGGGGATTCACCCCTCCACTTT	CAWSAWTGDSPLHF
many	TRBD2	TRBJ2-7	TRBV9	TGTGCCAGCAGCGACGGGACTAGCGGTTCCTACGAGCAGTACTTC	CASSDGTSGSYEQYF
many	NA	TRBJ1-1	TRBV5-1	TGCGCCAGCAGCTTGGCCGAGGGGGGATTGTCTGAAGCTTTCTTT	CASSLAEGGLSEAFF